This T cell receptor beta chain originates from a study of long-term antiretroviral therapy in people with HIV. Study-wide points: Relative to control repertoires, HIV repertoires exhibited narrower CDR3 length ranges.

Researchers report immunoSEQ v3.0 was run at survey level. Measured with immunoSEQ multiplex PCR; TCRdb has only the in-frame clones, and not every one. The sample carries tens of thousands of clones, approximately 82% recorded once. With regard to this clone: As yet, its antigen is unknown.

The CDR3 covers 15 residues. The V and J ends lost 4 bases and 4 bases, in that order; junction bases with no gene match: 8. Germline lookup yields CDR1 SGHRS and CDR2 YFSETQ. The sample was unsorted PBMCs, taken 0.5 years after starting antiretroviral therapy. The V and J genes are TRBV5-1 and TRBJ1-1; 9 bases map to TRBD1. This sequence was found in a man aged 18 to 29 with HIV. CDR3 nucleotide sequence: TGCGCCAGCAGCGGCGGGACAGGGAAGGGCACTGAAGCTTTCTTT. It codes for CASSGGTGKGTEAFF. Combining the CDR3 with reference TRBV5-1 and TRBJ1-1 gives the whole variable domain KAGVTQTPRYLIKTRGQQVTLSCSPISGHRSVSWYQQTPGQGLQFLFEYFSETQRNKGNFPGRFSGRQFSNSRSEMNVSTLELGDSALYLCASSGGTGKGTEAFFGQGTRLTVV.